The present entry profiles one T cell receptor beta chain with its context. This entry comes from a study of blood T cell repertoires in COVID-19. Clones were read by immunoSEQ multiplex PCR, and TCRdb kept only the in-frame ones, dropping some. The sample has fewer than 150,000 clones, over 65% seen once; the top ten hold about 6.6%. CDR1 is SGHAT, CDR2 FQNNGV, per germline. V lost 0 bases to trimming and J lost 3 bases, with 5 bases between them. This CDR3 is 14 amino acids long. The sample taken for sequencing was peripheral blood. This TCR was recovered from a man between 65 and 80 years old with acute or convalescent COVID-19. This chain links TRBV11-2 with TRBJ1-4; a weak D match, TRBD1 (5 bases). CDR3 bases: TGTGCCAGCAGCTTAGAAGGGGCTAATGAAAAACTGTTTTTT. This encodes CASSLEGANEKLFF. Drawing the rest from reference TRBV11-2 and TRBJ1-4, the complete variable domain is EAGVAQSPRYKIIEKRQSVAFWCNPISGHATLYWYQQILGQGPKLLIQFQNNGVVDDSQLPKDRFSAERLKGVDSTLKIQPAKLEDSAVYLCASSLEGANEKLFFGSGTQLSVL.